Listed below are T cell receptor beta chains from one sample, sequenced in a study of memory CD4+ T cells and cytomegalovirus serostatus. TCRdb's table, derived via immunoSEQ multiplex PCR, lists solely in-frame clones and lacks some. The sample lists roughly 84,000 clones, 80% seen once, with around 0.77% in the top ten. Sequencing was carried out using memory CD4+ T cells from blood. These receptors were taken from an adult in good health and CMV-seronegative. Each CDR3 is given with its conserved first and last residue. A D gene is named only where the DNA matches it firmly. Only some rows state a clone size, as once, few, many or a class for expanded clones.

cdr3_length,v_call,clone_size,d_call,j_call,cdr3_nt,cdr3_aa
13,TRBV6-1,few,-,TRBJ1-2,TGTGCCAGCAGTGAGACAGGCCACTATGGCTACACCTTC,CASSETGHYGYTF
15,TRBV7-8,few,TRBD1,TRBJ1-5,TGTGCCAGCAGCGCAGATGGGACAGGGAATCAGCCCCAGCATTTT,CASSADGTGNQPQHF
14,TRBV7-3,-,TRBD1,TRBJ2-1,TGTGCCAGCAGCCCCTCGGACAGGGTCAATGAGCAGTTCTTC,CASSPSDRVNEQFF
14,TRBV28,-,TRBD1,TRBJ1-4,TGTGCCAGCAGTCCGGGACAGCATAATGAAAAACTGTTTTTT,CASSPGQHNEKLFF
14,TRBV2,-,-,TRBJ1-5,TGTGCCAGCAGCCCTGAAGTAAGGTTTCAGCCCCAGCATTTT,CASSPEVRFQPQHF
14,TRBV6-5,-,-,TRBJ1-2,TGTGCCAGCAGTTTCCGACATGACGGGTATGGCTACACCTTC,CASSFRHDGYGYTF
14,TRBV29-1,once,-,TRBJ1-4,TGCAGCGTTGGGCTTTTCGGGTCTAATGAAAAACTGTTTTTT,CSVGLFGSNEKLFF
14,TRBV18,-,-,TRBJ1-1,TGTGCCAGCTCACCTTCCACGGTGGACACTGAAGCTTTCTTT,CASSPSTVDTEAFF
15,TRBV14,-,TRBD2,TRBJ2-7,TGTGCCAGCAGATATAGCGGGAGATTCTCCTACGAGCAGTACTTC,CASRYSGRFSYEQYF
13,TRBV5-1,-,TRBD1,TRBJ1-2,TGCGCCAGCAGCCGGACAGGGAACGATGGCTACACCTTC,CASSRTGNDGYTF
15,TRBV2,-,TRBD1,TRBJ1-1,TGTGCCAGCAGTCTCCGACAGGGGGCCCACACTGAAGCTTTCTTT,CASSLRQGAHTEAFF
13,TRBV29-1,-,-,TRBJ2-5,TGCAGCGCCAAATCCCGGAGCCAAGAGACCCAGTACTTC,CSAKSRSQETQYF
17,TRBV19,-,TRBD2,TRBJ2-3,TGTGCCAGTAGTTCGTTTTGGCTAGCGGGGGGCACAGATACGCAGTATTTT,CASSSFWLAGGTDTQYF
15,TRBV5-6,-,-,TRBJ2-1,TGTGCCAGCAGCATAAGAGGCGGGGTGTTTTATGAGCAGTTCTTC,CASSIRGGVFYEQFF
13,TRBV6-5,-,TRBD1,TRBJ1-2,TGTGCCAGCAGTGCACAGGGGAGCTATGGCTACACCTTC,CASSAQGSYGYTF
15,TRBV7-2,-,-,TRBJ1-4,TGTGCCAGCAGCCCTTATACAGGGCGGGGGGAAAAACTGTTTTTT,CASSPYTGRGEKLFF
14,TRBV7-3,-,TRBD1,TRBJ1-3,TGTGCCAGCAGTACAGGGGGATACGGAAACACCATATATTTT,CASSTGGYGNTIYF
12,TRBV2,-,-,TRBJ1-2,TGTGCCAGCAGTGGGAGCCTATCTGGCTACACCTTC,CASSGSLSGYTF
17,TRBV5-1,once,-,TRBJ2-4,TGCGCCAGCAGCTTTTCCTTTACCGGGACAGCGGGAAACATTCAGTACTTC,CASSFSFTGTAGNIQYF
14,TRBV27,-,-,TRBJ1-1,TGTGCCAGCAGTTTCACAGGGTTCGAGACTGAAGCTTTCTTT,CASSFTGFETEAFF
15,TRBV2,once,TRBD1,TRBJ1-1,TGTGCCAGCAGCCGAGCCCCAGGGGGATACACTGAAGCTTTCTTT,CASSRAPGGYTEAFF
14,TRBV30,once,-,TRBJ2-2,TGTGCCTGGAGTGTGGGGAGGAACACCGGGGAGCTGTTTTTT,CAWSVGRNTGELFF
13,TRBV7-3,-,-,TRBJ2-2,TGTGCCAGCAGCTCCGGAAACACCGGGGAGCTGTTTTTT,CASSSGNTGELFF
13,TRBV19,-,-,TRBJ1-1,TGTGCCAGTAGTACAGGGTCGTGGACTGAAGCTTTCTTT,CASSTGSWTEAFF
14,TRBV6-6,-,-,TRBJ1-5,TGTGCCAGCAGTTCTCGAGGGTCTAATCAGCCCCAGCATTTT,CASSSRGSNQPQHF
13,TRBV7-9,-,-,TRBJ2-1,TGTGCCAGCAGCGGGAGCCTTGGCGATGAGCAGTTCTTC,CASSGSLGDEQFF
11,TRBV30,medium-sized,-,TRBJ1-1,TGTGCCTGGAGGGGTAACACTGAAGCTTTCTTT,CAWRGNTEAFF
14,TRBV7-9,-,TRBD1,TRBJ1-2,TGTGCCAGCAGCCGACAGGGAGTGTACTATGGCTACACCTTC,CASSRQGVYYGYTF
15,TRBV28,-,TRBD1,TRBJ2-5,TGTGCCAGCAGTCCAGGGGGCAGAGGGCAAGAGACCCAGTACTTC,CASSPGGRGQETQYF
16,TRBV25-1,-,-,TRBJ1-2,TGTGCCAGCAGTGAATCGGGCTCAGCGGCTAACTATGGCTACACCTTC,CASSESGSAANYGYTF
13,TRBV28,-,-,TRBJ2-3,TGTGCCAGCGTTACCTCAGGGACAGATACGCAGTATTTT,CASVTSGTDTQYF
13,TRBV5-1,-,-,TRBJ2-5,TGCGCCAGCAGCTCCGGGTACCAAGAGACCCAGTACTTC,CASSSGYQETQYF
15,TRBV11-1,-,TRBD1,TRBJ1-1,TGTGCCAGCAGCTCAAAGGGGGCGCGGAACACTGAAGCTTTCTTT,CASSSKGARNTEAFF
14,TRBV7-2,-,-,TRBJ2-3,TGTGCCAGCAACCCGGGTCTACCCACAGATACGCAGTATTTT,CASNPGLPTDTQYF
21,TRBV4-3,-,-,TRBJ1-4,TGCGCCAGCAGCCAAACGATGCGGGGACGGACAGCGACTGCAACTAATGAAAAACTGTTTTTT,CASSQTMRGRTATATNEKLFF
16,TRBV9,once,-,TRBJ2-5,TGTGCCAGCAGCGTGGGGGGACTCCCCTCCGGAGAGACCCAGTACTTC,CASSVGGLPSGETQYF
16,TRBV29-1,-,TRBD2,TRBJ2-7,TGCAGCGTGGATGGAGGGCCGGGAGGTCTATCCTACGAGCAGTACTTC,CSVDGGPGGLSYEQYF
15,TRBV30,-,TRBD2,TRBJ2-7,TGTGCCTGGAGTCGACTAGCGGGGGACCCCTACGAGCAGTACTTC,CAWSRLAGDPYEQYF
14,TRBV5-4,-,TRBD1,TRBJ1-4,TGTGCCAGCAGCAGGGACAGTCTTAATGAAAAACTGTTTTTT,CASSRDSLNEKLFF
11,TRBV7-3,-,-,TRBJ1-2,TGTGCCAGCAGCTCCCGCTATGGCTACACCTTC,CASSSRYGYTF
18,TRBV12-2,once,-,TRBJ2-3,TGTGCAAGTCTCCAGCCCCCCGGGGGGCCTGCTAGCACAGATACGCAGTATTTT,CASLQPPGGPASTDTQYF
16,TRBV28,-,TRBD1,TRBJ1-2,TGTGCCAGCAGAGATACGGGACAGGTCGTCGCCTATGGCTACACCTTC,CASRDTGQVVAYGYTF
15,TRBV30,-,-,TRBJ2-1,TGTGCCTGGAGTCAGGTCCCTATCTCCTACAATGAGCAGTTCTTC,CAWSQVPISYNEQFF
15,TRBV10-1,-,TRBD2,TRBJ2-3,TGCGCCAGCAGTGGAGCGGGGGGGTTAGTAGATACGCAGTATTTT,CASSGAGGLVDTQYF
13,TRBV7-3,-,TRBD2,TRBJ2-2,TGTGCCAGCAGCCTCGGGGGGACCGGGGAGCTGTTTTTT,CASSLGGTGELFF
13,TRBV7-2,-,-,TRBJ2-3,TGTGCCAGCAGGGCGGGTAGCACAGATACGCAGTATTTT,CASRAGSTDTQYF
14,TRBV9,-,TRBD1,TRBJ2-1,TGTGCCAGCAGCGTATTCGGCAGGGGGAATGAGCAGTTCTTC,CASSVFGRGNEQFF
16,TRBV2,-,-,TRBJ2-6,TGTGCCAGCAGTGAAGCGCATCGGTCTGGGGCCAACGTCCTGACTTTC,CASSEAHRSGANVLTF
15,TRBV11-2,-,-,TRBJ1-3,TGTGCCAGCAGCTTAGTCGGCTATACGCAGGACAGCATATATTTT,CASSLVGYTQDSIYF
16,TRBV7-9,-,-,TRBJ2-2,TGTGCCAGCAGCCCCTTTCCTCGGGGGCGCGACGGGGAGCTGTTTTTT,CASSPFPRGRDGELFF
15,TRBV6-1,-,TRBD1,TRBJ1-1,TGTGCCAGCAGTGAAACAGGGGGTACTTACACTGAAGCTTTCTTT,CASSETGGTYTEAFF
12,TRBV7-2,-,-,TRBJ2-7,TGTGCCAGCAGCTTAGCCACCTACGAGCAGTACTTC,CASSLATYEQYF
13,TRBV28,-,-,TRBJ2-1,TGTGCCAGCAGCCCCGGATACATGAATGAGCAGTTCTTC,CASSPGYMNEQFF
17,TRBV9,-,TRBD2,TRBJ2-7,TGTGCCAGCAGCCCAGTTCCGACGGCTAGCGGGGGGTACGAGCAGTACTTC,CASSPVPTASGGYEQYF